This T cell receptor (beta chain) was retrieved from a study of control samples from healthy donors and cancer patients. TCRdb keeps only in-frame clones here, not all; method: immunoSEQ multiplex PCR. The table includes around 33,000 clones, approximately 90% detected once. Notes on this clone: In the same sample, other DNA sequences code for this CDR3.

Trimming at V came to 2 bases and at J to 2 bases, leaving 1 base not matched to a gene. This CDR3 has 14 residues. Germline CDR1 and CDR2: LNHDA and SQIVND (reference sequence). The chain combines TRBV19 with TRBJ2-5; 8 nucleotides agree with TRBD2. The origin of this receptor is a woman aged 40-49 years with lung cancer. The sequenced sample was PBMCs. CDR3 in DNA: TGTGCCAGTAGTATAACGGGGGGGCAAGAGACCCAGTACTTC. Protein product: CASSITGGQETQYF.